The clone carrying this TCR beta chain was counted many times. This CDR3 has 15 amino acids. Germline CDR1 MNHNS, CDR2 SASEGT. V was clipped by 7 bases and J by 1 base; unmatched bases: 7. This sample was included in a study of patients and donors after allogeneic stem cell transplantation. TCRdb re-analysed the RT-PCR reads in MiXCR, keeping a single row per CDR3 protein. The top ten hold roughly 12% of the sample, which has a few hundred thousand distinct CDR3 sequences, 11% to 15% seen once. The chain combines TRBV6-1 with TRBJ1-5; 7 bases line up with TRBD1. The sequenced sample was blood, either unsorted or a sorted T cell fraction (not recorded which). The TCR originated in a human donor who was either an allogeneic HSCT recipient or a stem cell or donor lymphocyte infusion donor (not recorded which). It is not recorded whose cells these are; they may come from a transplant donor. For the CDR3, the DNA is TGTGCCAGCATGTCAGGGGGAAGGAGCAATCAGCCCCAGCATTTT. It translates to CASMSGGRSNQPQHF.